This T cell receptor beta chain was captured by sequencing in a study of T cell clonotyping in hematopoietic cell transplantation. This CDR3 spans 14 amino acids. Germline-derived CDR1 and CDR2 are SGHTA and FQGNSA. Trimming left V 0 bases short and J 0 bases short, with 6 bases between. Data came from immunoSEQ multiplex PCR; TCRdb stores just in-frame clones and leaves some out. The data contain roughly 11,000 clones, roughly 89% of them singletons. The sequenced material came from peripheral blood mononuclear cells. The sequence derives from a human donor who either received an allogeneic hematopoietic cell transplant for a myeloid malignancy or was a related donor (not recorded which). Some clones in this sample may be carry-over from other donors' samples. This chain joins TRBV7-2 and TRBJ2-7; D uncertain. The CDR3 DNA reads TGTGCCAGCAGCTTAGCGCCGAACTCCTACGAGCAGTACTTC. Residues: CASSLAPNSYEQYF.